This is a list of T cell receptor beta chains from one sample in a study of blood T cell repertoires in COVID-19. TCRdb keeps only in-frame clones here, not all; method: immunoSEQ multiplex PCR. The data show 150,000 to 250,000 clones, about 85% seen once. Input material: PBMCs or T cells enriched from blood (not recorded which). These receptors came from a woman aged 30 to 39 who had recovered from COVID-19. CDR3s include the opening cysteine and the closing phenylalanine or tryptophan. A D gene is named only where the DNA matches it firmly. Only part of the rows carry a size: once, few, many, or a class if the clone is expanded.

J: TRBJ2-7; size: once; D: TRBD1; V: TRBV3-1/TRBV3-2; CDR3: CASSPGTVGPYEQYF; DNA: TGTGCCAGCAGCCCCGGGACAGTCGGTCCCTACGAGCAGTACTTC
J: TRBJ1-1; size: .; D: .; V: TRBV6-5; CDR3: CASSYGGATEAFF; DNA: TGTGCCAGCAGTTACGGCGGGGCAACTGAAGCTTTCTTT
J: TRBJ2-1; size: .; D: .; V: TRBV12-5; CDR3: CASGLVHITRRAQFF; DNA: TGTGCTAGTGGTTTGGTACATATCACGAGGAGGGCGCAGTTCTTC
J: TRBJ1-4; size: .; D: TRBD1; V: TRBV7-2; CDR3: CASSPGGGRGKLFF; DNA: TGTGCCAGCAGCCCTGGAGGGGGCCGGGGAAAACTGTTTTTT
J: TRBJ2-1; size: .; D: TRBD2; V: TRBV6-5; CDR3: CASRILTSGNNEQFF; DNA: TGTGCCAGCAGAATCTTGACTAGCGGGAACAATGAGCAGTTCTTC
J: TRBJ1-5; size: .; D: .; V: TRBV11-2; CDR3: CASSLRSNQPQHF; DNA: TGTGCCAGCAGCCTCCGGAGCAATCAGCCCCAGCATTTT
J: TRBJ1-5; size: .; D: .; V: TRBV28; CDR3: CASRQNPGGWGGNQPQHF; DNA: TGTGCCAGCAGGCAAAACCCAGGAGGCTGGGGGGGTAATCAGCCCCAGCATTTT
J: TRBJ1-1; size: .; D: .; V: TRBV19; CDR3: CASNSGGGRNTEAFF; DNA: TGTGCCAGTAATTCTGGGGGAGGGAGGAACACTGAAGCTTTCTTT
J: TRBJ1-1; size: .; D: .; V: TRBV19; CDR3: CASSRREVAFF; DNA: TGTGCCAGTAGTAGACGCGAGGTGGCTTTCTTT
J: TRBJ2-1; size: few; D: TRBD2; V: TRBV2; CDR3: CASSRAGTSAYTYNEQFF; DNA: TGTGCCAGCAGTCGCGCCGGGACTAGCGCTTATACCTACAATGAGCAGTTCTTC
J: TRBJ2-7; size: .; D: TRBD1; V: TRBV7-2; CDR3: CASSRKLPTGGESYEQYF; DNA: TGTGCCAGCAGCCGCAAACTTCCAACAGGGGGAGAGAGCTACGAGCAGTACTTC
J: TRBJ1-2; size: .; D: .; V: TRBV6-2/TRBV6-3; CDR3: CASSFQGYGYTF; DNA: TGTGCCAGCAGTTTCCAGGGCTATGGCTACACCTTC
J: TRBJ2-1; size: .; D: TRBD1; V: TRBV13; CDR3: CASSVGQGYYNEQFF; DNA: TGTGCCAGCAGCGTTGGACAGGGCTACTACAATGAGCAGTTCTTC
J: TRBJ2-3; size: .; D: TRBD2; V: TRBV5-4; CDR3: CASSVLSGGPGGTQYF; DNA: TGTGCCAGCAGCGTGCTCAGCGGGGGGCCGGGGGGTACGCAGTATTTT
J: TRBJ2-5; size: once; D: .; V: TRBV5-1; CDR3: CASGNDPGSGETQYF; DNA: TGCGCCAGCGGGAACGATCCAGGGTCCGGGGAGACCCAGTACTTC
J: TRBJ2-1; size: .; D: TRBD2; V: TRBV24-1; CDR3: CATSELAGAGNEQFF; DNA: TGTGCCACCAGTGAACTAGCGGGAGCTGGCAATGAGCAGTTCTTC
J: TRBJ1-2; size: .; D: TRBD1; V: TRBV5-1; CDR3: CASSADRGLSGYTF; DNA: TGCGCCAGCAGCGCAGACAGGGGGCTAAGTGGCTACACCTTC
J: TRBJ2-2; size: .; D: TRBD1; V: TRBV11-3; CDR3: CASSNDRGRRTGELFF; DNA: TGTGCCAGCAGCAACGACAGGGGGCGGAGGACCGGGGAGCTGTTTTTT
J: TRBJ1-1; size: .; D: .; V: TRBV7-8; CDR3: CASSLRTEAPEAFF; DNA: TGTGCCAGCAGCTTAAGGACAGAAGCTCCCGAAGCTTTCTTT
J: TRBJ1-2; size: .; D: TRBD1; V: TRBV5-1; CDR3: CASSGGQGMKSGYTF; DNA: TGCGCCAGCAGCGGCGGACAGGGGATGAAGTCGGGCTACACCTTC
J: TRBJ1-4; size: .; D: TRBD1; V: TRBV27; CDR3: CASSLLDRDEKLFF; DNA: TGTGCCAGCAGCCTACTCGACAGGGATGAAAAACTGTTTTTT
J: TRBJ1-1; size: .; D: .; V: TRBV2; CDR3: CASSGPQLNTEAFF; DNA: TGTGCCAGCAGTGGCCCACAGCTGAACACTGAAGCTTTCTTT
J: TRBJ1-5; size: once; D: TRBD1; V: TRBV27; CDR3: CASSNMRTGYNQPQHF; DNA: TGTGCCAGCAGCAATATGAGGACAGGGTATAATCAGCCCCAGCATTTT